A selection of T cell receptor beta chains follows, all from one sample in a study of Tregs in tolerant kidney transplant recipients. Sequencing was performed with immunoSEQ multiplex PCR; in TCRdb, only in-frame clones are kept and a portion is missing. The sample records tens of thousands of clones, just over 90% being singletons. Sequencing was performed on CD8+ T cells from blood. The receptor source for this set is a human donor in good health. Both conserved end residues are part of each CDR3. The D gene is left open where the match is weak. Size values are once, few and many counts, or a class for expanded clones, and some rows have none.

size	V	D	J	CDR3	DNA
.	TRBV10-1	.	TRBJ2-7	CASSETRASYEQYF	TGCGCCAGCAGTGAGACTAGAGCCTCCTACGAGCAGTACTTC
.	TRBV5-4	.	TRBJ1-1	CASSYSGAGTEAFF	TGTGCCAGCAGCTATTCCGGGGCGGGGACTGAAGCTTTCTTT
.	TRBV7-9	.	TRBJ1-5	CASSLEGKQPQHF	TGTGCCAGCAGCTTAGAAGGGAAACAGCCCCAGCATTTT
.	TRBV10-3	TRBD1	TRBJ2-3	CAISRASQGVLDTQYF	TGTGCCATCTCCCGGGCGTCACAGGGGGTATTAGATACGCAGTATTTT
.	TRBV28	.	TRBJ1-1	CASISWGEYMNTEAFF	TGTGCCAGCATTTCTTGGGGGGAGTATATGAACACTGAAGCTTTCTTT
.	TRBV6-5	.	TRBJ1-3	CASRPGTTGNTIYF	TGTGCCAGCAGACCCGGGACGACTGGAAACACCATATATTTT
.	TRBV4-1	TRBD1	TRBJ1-2	CASSQAFAVSGGIYDYTF	TGCGCCAGCAGCCAAGCTTTCGCGGTTTCAGGGGGTATCTATGACTACACCTTC
.	TRBV2	.	TRBJ2-1	CASSEGYRSYNEQFF	TGTGCCAGCAGTGAAGGCTACCGCTCCTACAATGAGCAGTTCTTC
.	TRBV27	.	TRBJ2-3	CASSLRRTGTDTQYF	TGTGCCAGCAGTTTAAGACGGACTGGCACAGATACGCAGTATTTT
.	TRBV5-4	.	TRBJ2-7	CASSLVGHPYEQYF	TGTGCCAGCAGCTTGGTGGGACACCCCTACGAGCAGTACTTC
.	TRBV6-1	.	TRBJ2-7	CASSFAKQSYEQYF	TGTGCCAGCAGTTTCGCCAAACAGAGCTACGAGCAGTACTTC
.	TRBV27	.	TRBJ2-3	CASSLSQRGTDTQYF	TGTGCCAGCAGTTTATCGCAGCGGGGCACAGATACGCAGTATTTT
.	TRBV30	.	TRBJ2-7	CAWSPGSGSYEQYF	TGTGCCTGGAGCCCAGGGAGCGGGTCCTACGAGCAGTACTTC
.	TRBV2	TRBD1	TRBJ1-2	CASSEIGTEATYYGYTF	TGTGCCAGCAGTGAAATTGGGACAGAAGCTACGTACTATGGCTACACCTTC
.	TRBV9	.	TRBJ2-5	CASSVANQETQYF	TGTGCCAGCAGCGTAGCGAACCAAGAGACCCAGTACTTC
.	TRBV7-9	.	TRBJ2-5	CASSLVGGPPNF	TGTGCCAGCAGCTTAGTTGGGGGGCCCCCCAACTTC
.	TRBV19	TRBD1	TRBJ2-7	CASSIIGTGAYEQYF	TGTGCCAGTAGTATAATTGGGACAGGGGCCTACGAGCAGTACTTC
.	TRBV19	.	TRBJ1-2	CASWTGWDSYGYTF	TGTGCCAGTTGGACGGGCTGGGATTCCTATGGCTACACCTTC
once	TRBV13	.	TRBJ2-1	CASSLGGSYNEQFF	TGTGCCAGCAGCTTAGGGGGCTCCTACAATGAGCAGTTCTTC
once	TRBV7-9	.	TRBJ2-5	CAILKYPGGYEETQYF	TGTGCCATTCTAAAGTACCCGGGGGGCTATGAAGAGACCCAGTACTTC
.	TRBV2	.	TRBJ1-2	CASSPGFPVGYTF	TGTGCCAGCAGTCCCGGGTTCCCCGTTGGCTACACCTTC
.	TRBV18	TRBD2	TRBJ2-3	CASSLLPPGLVEGDSTDTQYF	TGTGCCAGCTCGCTGCTACCTCCGGGACTAGTAGAGGGGGATTCCACAGATACGCAGTATTTT
.	TRBV5-8	TRBD1	TRBJ2-2	CASSLGPTGVGELFF	TGTGCCAGCAGCTTGGGGCCTACAGGGGTCGGGGAGCTGTTTTTT
.	TRBV2	.	TRBJ2-7	CASTDSGAPDEQYF	TGTGCCAGCACCGATAGCGGCGCCCCCGACGAGCAGTACTTC
.	TRBV13	.	TRBJ1-1	CASRSGPRVNTEAFF	TGTGCCAGCAGATCCGGGCCTCGGGTGAACACTGAAGCTTTCTTT
once	TRBV5-6	.	TRBJ1-2	CASSFPRTVRNYGYTF	TGTGCCAGCAGCTTCCCCCGGACAGTGAGAAACTATGGCTACACCTTC
.	TRBV7-9	TRBD1	TRBJ2-2	CASSFGRDRGLGTGELFF	TGTGCCAGCAGCTTTGGCCGGGACAGGGGGCTCGGCACCGGGGAGCTGTTTTTT
.	TRBV18	.	TRBJ2-7	CASSPQASYEQYF	TGTGCCAGCTCACCACAGGCGTCCTACGAGCAGTACTTC
.	TRBV11-1	.	TRBJ1-1	CASSFQGGRTEAFF	TGTGCCAGCAGCTTTCAGGGAGGTCGGACTGAAGCTTTCTTT
.	TRBV7-2	.	TRBJ2-1	CASSQTGLHGNEQFF	TGTGCCAGCAGCCAAACGGGACTCCATGGCAATGAGCAGTTCTTC
.	TRBV7-3	TRBD2	TRBJ2-1	CASSLRLAGNNEQFF	TGTGCCAGCAGCTTGAGACTAGCGGGGAACAATGAGCAGTTCTTC
.	TRBV5-1	.	TRBJ2-2	CASSSRDGNTGELFF	TGCGCCAGCAGCTCCAGGGATGGGAACACCGGGGAGCTGTTTTTT
.	TRBV2	.	TRBJ2-5	CASSEVQGGRETQYF	TGTGCCAGCAGTGAGGTCCAGGGCGGGCGAGAGACCCAGTACTTC
.	TRBV29-1	.	TRBJ1-2	CSAIEGYYGYTF	TGCAGCGCTATTGAGGGGTACTATGGCTACACCTTC
.	TRBV5-4	TRBD2	TRBJ2-7	CASSLVGGSSYEQYF	TGTGCCAGCAGCTTGGTGGGGGGGAGCTCCTACGAGCAGTACTTC
once	TRBV27	TRBD1	TRBJ2-2	CASSPRTGSGELFF	TGTGCCAGCAGTCCTAGGACAGGGTCCGGGGAGCTGTTTTTT
.	TRBV11-2	.	TRBJ1-1	CASSFVDSQARTEAFF	TGTGCCAGCAGCTTCGTGGACAGTCAAGCGCGCACTGAAGCTTTCTTT
.	TRBV27	TRBD1	TRBJ2-5	CASSYVTGERETQYF	TGTGCCAGCAGTTATGTAACAGGGGAAAGGGAGACCCAGTACTTC
.	TRBV2	.	TRBJ2-7	CASSESLVLVSYEQYF	TGTGCCAGCAGTGAATCCTTAGTTTTGGTATCCTACGAGCAGTACTTC
.	TRBV2	.	TRBJ1-4	CASSWRLEKLFF	TGTGCCAGCAGTTGGCGTCTTGAAAAACTGTTTTTT
.	TRBV28	.	TRBJ2-6	CASSVGILTQSRANVLTF	TGTGCCAGCAGTGTTGGAATCTTGACACAAAGTCGGGCCAACGTCCTGACTTTC
.	TRBV2	.	TRBJ2-1	CASAPSSYNEQFF	TGTGCCAGCGCCCCTTCCTCCTACAATGAGCAGTTCTTC
.	TRBV27	TRBD2	TRBJ2-7	CASSLGEVAGVYEQYF	TGTGCCAGCAGTTTGGGGGAGGTAGCGGGAGTCTACGAGCAGTACTTC
once	TRBV19	TRBD1	TRBJ2-7	CASSFGQGDYEQYF	TGTGCCAGTAGTTTCGGACAGGGAGATTACGAGCAGTACTTC
.	TRBV2	TRBD1	TRBJ1-4	CASSDPRQGSANEKLFF	TGTGCCAGCAGTGACCCCCGACAGGGCTCAGCTAATGAAAAACTGTTTTTT
.	TRBV19	TRBD2	TRBJ2-1	CASSMVAGGPYNEQFF	TGTGCCAGTAGTATGGTAGCGGGGGGTCCCTACAATGAGCAGTTCTTC
.	TRBV5-6	.	TRBJ2-2	CASSLAGETNTGELFF	TGTGCCAGCAGCTTGGCAGGAGAAACGAACACCGGGGAGCTGTTTTTT
.	TRBV4-2	.	TRBJ2-7	CASSQDLRSLAYEQYF	TGTGCCAGCAGCCAAGATCTTAGGTCCCTCGCCTACGAGCAGTACTTC
many	TRBV7-3	.	TRBJ2-7	CASSLEGRGGFYEQYF	TGTGCCAGCAGCTTAGAGGGCAGGGGCGGATTCTACGAGCAGTACTTC
.	TRBV13	.	TRBJ2-5	CASSPKQGPTRVGTQYF	TGTGCCAGCAGCCCGAAACAGGGCCCAACGAGGGTCGGGACCCAGTACTTC
.	TRBV27	.	TRBJ2-4	CASSGIARLAKNIQYF	TGTGCCAGCAGTGGGATAGCCCGCTTAGCCAAAAACATTCAGTACTTC
.	TRBV20-1	.	TRBJ1-2	CSARVGAHRTF	TGCAGTGCTAGAGTCGGAGCCCATCGGACCTTC
once	TRBV10-3	TRBD1	TRBJ2-3	CAISRQGHLTHSTDTQYF	TGTGCCATCAGCCGACAGGGCCACCTTACTCATAGCACAGATACGCAGTATTTT